This passage covers 11 T cell receptor beta chains from one sample sequenced in a study of cytomegalovirus exposure and HLA in healthy donors. A multiplex PCR was run with 60 Vbeta primers and 13 Jbeta primers. Method: immunoSEQ multiplex PCR; TCRdb's copy keeps in-frame clones and lacks some. Among 95,000 to 150,000 clones listed, about three quarters were seen once. Specimen: PBMCs. Source of these receptors: a man in his fifties in good health and CMV-seronegative.

The genes are TRBV15 and TRBJ2-3, with 8 positions matching TRBD1. This CDR3 is 18 amino acids long. J lost 0 bases, V lost 5 bases, and 13 bases had no gene match. From germline, CDR1 is LNHNV and CDR2 YYDKDF (reference sequence). The CDR3 nucleotides read TGTGCCACCAGCCGGACAGGGTGGGGGTTTACTAGCACAGATACGCAGTATTTT. Its protein is CATSRTGWGFTSTDTQYF.

In DNA form, the CDR3 reads TGTGCCAGCAGCCCCTCCAGGGCAGATACGCAGTATTTT. Protein: CASSPSRADTQYF. This chain joins TRBV11-3 and TRBJ2-3; D possibly corresponds to TRBD1 (5 bases). Looked up from germline, CDR1 is SGHNT and CDR2 is YENEEA. The length of the CDR3 is 13 residues. Trimming removed 5 bases from V and 4 bases from J, with 10 bases in between.

This rearrangement joins TRBV6-1 to TRBJ1-2; tentatively, D is TRBD1 (6 bases). The germline gives CDR1 MNHNS, CDR2 SASEGT. CDR3 length: 14 amino acids. Trimming stripped 3 bases from V and 4 bases from J, with 12 bases between. The CDR3 loop reads CASSDQGRGYGYTF. CDR3 DNA sequence: TGTGCCAGCAGTGACCAGGGGCGCGGCTATGGCTACACCTTC.

The chain is built from TRBV27 and TRBJ1-4, with 9 bases aligning to TRBD1. This CDR3 is built from 14 residues. Germline assignment: CDR1 MNHEY and CDR2 SMNVEV (reference sequence). The trim removed 9 bases at V and 11 bases at J, leaving 13 bases unmatched. The CDR3 region is CASKRGQGDQKLFF. In nucleotides, the CDR3 is TGTGCCAGTAAAAGGGGACAGGGAGACCAGAAACTGTTTTTT.

The CDR3: CASSQEIRGEGRVTEAFF. In nucleotides, the CDR3 is TGTGCCAGCAGCCAAGAAATCAGGGGTGAGGGTCGGGTCACTGAAGCTTTCTTT. The chain uses TRBV4-2 and TRBJ1-1; maybe TRBD1 (6 bases). From germline, CDR1 is LGHNA and CDR2 YNFKEQ. The CDR3 is 18 residues long. The V end was cut by 0 bases, the J end by 4 bases, with 21 bases between.

The genes are TRBV19 and TRBJ2-1; TRBD2 agrees at 8 bases. This CDR3 has 17 amino acids. V shed 3 bases and J 4 bases; nucleotides not matched to a gene: 11. Germline V CDR1 and CDR2: LNHDA, SQIVND (reference sequence). The CDR3 loop is CASSIPRGGARYNEQFF. CDR3 nucleotide sequence: TGTGCCAGTAGTATTCCCCGGGGGGGGGCGAGATACAATGAGCAGTTCTTC.

V usage is TRBV4-2 and J usage is TRBJ1-5, with a tentative D call TRBD1 (5 bases). This CDR3 has 21 amino acids. Germline CDR1 LGHNA, CDR2 YNFKEQ. Trimming left V 4 bases short and J 0 bases short, with 28 bases between. The CDR3 region is CASSPRLGVPADPYSNQPQHF. The CDR3 coding sequence is TGTGCCAGCAGCCCCCGATTAGGGGTACCCGCGGACCCTTATAGCAATCAGCCCCAGCATTTT.

V gene TRBV5-4 combines with J gene TRBJ2-7, with 8 bases fitting TRBD1. There are 15 residues in the CDR3. CDR1 is SGHNT and CDR2 is YYREEE in the germline V gene (reference sequence). With 4 bases clipped from V and 3 bases from J, the junction kept 9 bases outside the gene matches. The CDR3 loop reads CASSPTGVNFYEQYV. Here the CDR3 DNA reads TGTGCCAGCAGCCCGACAGGGGTTAACTTCTACGAGCAGTACGTC.

The chain couples TRBV5-1 to TRBJ2-3, with TRBD2 as a possible D gene (7 bases). Trimming left V 3 bases short and J 3 bases short, with 17 bases between. The CDR3 is 16 amino acids. Germline V gives CDR1 SGHRS, CDR2 YFSETQ. For the CDR3, the DNA is TGCGCCAGCAGCTCCTTAGGGGGGGGAGGAACAGATACGCAGTATTTT. Amino acid sequence: CASSSLGGGGTDTQYF.

This chain uses TRBV5-1 with TRBJ2-7; perhaps TRBD2 as D (6 bases). Trimming shortened V by 1 base and J by 0 bases, and 11 bases separated the two germline ends. This CDR3 is 15 amino acids long. In germline, CDR1 is SGHRS, CDR2 YFSETQ. The chain's CDR3 is CASSLWGDSSYEQYF. The DNA for the CDR3 is TGCGCCAGCAGCTTGTGGGGGGATAGCTCCTACGAGCAGTACTTC.

V usage is TRBV19 and J usage is TRBJ1-1; possible D gene TRBD1, 6 bases. V was pared by 7 bases and J by 1 base, with 16 bases between. The germline CDR1 and CDR2 sequences are LNHDA and SQIVND (reference sequence). This CDR3 has 15 amino acids. The CDR3 DNA reads TGTGCCAGTATGAGAGGTGGACAGACGAACACTGAAGCTTTCTTT. As protein: CASMRGGQTNTEAFF.